These 25 T cell receptor beta chains originate from one sample sequenced in a study of graft-versus-host responses after intestinal transplantation. For these receptors, no antigen is known. Using immunoSEQ multiplex PCR, the repertoire was profiled, and TCRdb retains in-frame clones only, with some absent. The data show approximately 130,000 clones, with approximately 90% seen just once and approximately 0.17% held by the top ten. Sequencing was performed on unstimulated CD4+ T cells sorted from spleen or lymph node cells, taken before intestinal transplant. The source is a human donor who received an intestinal transplant.

The chain couples TRBV5-6 to TRBJ2-7, with 8 bases lining up with TRBD1. The CDR3 has 15 amino acids. CDR1 and CDR2 (germline): SGHDT, YYEEEE. The J segment lost 3 bases and the V segment lost 0 bases, leaving 5 bases of the junction unmatched. The DNA of the CDR3 is TGTGCCAGCAGCTTGGCAGGGGGCTTTGGCTACGAGCAGTACTTC. This sequence encodes CASSLAGGFGYEQYF.

This clone appeared a single time. The chain is built from TRBV15 and TRBJ1-1, with unresolved D. Trimming removed 3 bases at V and 7 bases at J, with 12 bases between. The CDR3 runs to 13 residues. CDR1 and CDR2 from the germline V gene are LNHNV and YYDKDF (reference sequence). The CDR3 DNA sequence: TGTGCCACCAGCAGCCAGTTATCCCGTGAAGCTTTCTTT. This translates into CATSSQLSREAFF.

As for this clone: Other DNA sequences in this sample translate to the same CDR3. This CDR3 is CASSTGTGETQYF. In DNA form, the CDR3 reads TGCGCCAGCAGCACCGGGACGGGAGAGACCCAGTACTTC. This chain links TRBV5-1 with TRBJ2-5, with D possibly called TRBD1 or TRBD2 (5 bases each). The V end was cut by 4 bases, the J end by 4 bases, with 11 bases between. This CDR3 contains 13 residues. Germline V CDR1 and CDR2: SGHRS, YFSETQ.

The genes are TRBV7-8 and TRBJ2-3; 10 positions match TRBD1. This CDR3 has 22 residues. Germline V gene data show CDR1 as SGHVS and CDR2 as FQNEAQ. Trimming took 5 bases from V and 0 from J; bases not matched to a gene: 23. For the CDR3, the DNA is TGTGCCAGCAGCCCCATCTACATGGACAGGGGGGCTCTGTCCTCTAGCACAGATACGCAGTATTTT. This codes for CASSPIYMDRGALSSSTDTQYF. The full variable domain, in which reference TRBV7-8 and TRBJ2-3 provide the parts outside the CDR3, is GAGVSQSPRYKVAKRGQDVALRCDPISGHVSLFWYQQALGQGPEFLTYFQNEAQLDKSGLPSDRFFAERPEGSVSTLKIQRTQQEDSAVYLCASSPIYMDRGALSSSTDTQYFGPGTRLTVL.

This chain links TRBV5-1 with TRBJ1-1, with a possible D match to TRBD1 (5 bases). CDR1 SGHRS and CDR2 YFSETQ come from the germline V gene. The CDR3 is 17 residues long. V lost 0 bases and J 3 bases, leaving 18 bases between the germline ends. The CDR3 nucleotides are TGCGCCAGCAGCTTGGGCAGTTCGGGGGTCGGGGACACTGAAGCTTTCTTT. Its translation is CASSLGSSGVGDTEAFF.

A few counts support this clone. This specimen includes other DNA sequences encoding the same CDR3. The J gene is TRBJ2-1, the V gene TRBV5-1, with D hard to call. With 0 bases removed from V and 5 bases from J, the gap between germline ends came to 0 bases. This CDR3 is built from 11 residues. Germline V gene sequence: CDR1 SGHRS, CDR2 YFSETQ. The CDR3 loop reads CASSLDNEQFF. CDR3 bases: TGCGCCAGCAGCTTGGACAATGAGCAGTTCTTC. Full variable domain (missing parts from reference TRBV5-1 and TRBJ2-1): KAGVTQTPRYLIKTRGQQVTLSCSPISGHRSVSWYQQTPGQGLQFLFEYFSETQRNKGNFPGRFSGRQFSNSRSEMNVSTLELGDSALYLCASSLDNEQFFGPGTRLTVL.

The rearrangement links TRBV5-1 to TRBJ2-7; D remains ambiguous. The CDR3 is made up of 14 amino acids. The germline V and J ends were trimmed by 0 bases and 2 bases, with 9 bases remaining between them. From germline, CDR1 is SGHRS and CDR2 YFSETQ. The CDR3 sequence is CASSLEADPYEQYF. The CDR3 DNA reads as TGCGCCAGCAGCTTGGAGGCGGACCCCTACGAGCAGTACTTC.

The chain recombines TRBV28 with TRBJ2-3; D gene uncertain. Trimming removed 5 bases at V and 5 bases at J, with 11 bases between. The CDR3 is 13 residues long. The germline gives CDR1 MDHEN, CDR2 SYDVKM. The CDR3 loop is CASSTPVEDTQYF. The CDR3 DNA reads TGTGCCAGCAGTACACCCGTTGAAGATACGCAGTATTTT.

This chain connects TRBV20-1 to TRBJ2-5; D gene unclear. Germline V CDR1 and CDR2: DFQATT, SNEGSKA (reference sequence). V was clipped by 0 bases and J by 6 bases, with 5 bases between them. The CDR3 extends over 11 amino acids. The CDR3 here is CSARDLKTQYF. The CDR3 DNA reads TGCAGTGCTAGAGATTTGAAGACCCAGTACTTC.

The chain combines TRBV2 with TRBJ2-3; D ambiguous. The CDR3 sequence is 15 residues long. V lost 4 bases to trimming and J lost 2 bases, with 13 bases between them. From germline, CDR1 is SNHLY and CDR2 FYNNEI. The CDR3 DNA reads TGTGCCAGCAGTGTTGGAATAGGAGTCACAGATACGCAGTATTTT. It encodes CASSVGIGVTDTQYF.

This sequence joins TRBV7-9 and TRBJ2-5; 9 nucleotides align to TRBD2. J was trimmed by 2 bases and V by 8 bases; bases with no gene match: 9. The CDR3 length is 15 residues. Germline CDR1 reads SEHNR; CDR2 reads FQNEAQ (reference sequence). CDR3 protein: CASEPRGGAQETQYF. CDR3 nucleotides: TGTGCCAGCGAACCGCGGGGGGGAGCTCAAGAGACCCAGTACTTC.

The chain combines TRBV5-8 with TRBJ1-6; no definite D call. CDR1 and CDR2 (germline): SGHTS, YDEGEE. Trimming shortened V by 4 bases and J by 0 bases, and 11 bases separated the two germline ends. The CDR3 runs 16 residues. In DNA, the CDR3 is TGTGCCAGCAGCCCAAGCGGCAGCTCCTATAATTCACCCCTCCACTTT. It is translated as CASSPSGSSYNSPLHF.

The chain combines TRBV15 with TRBJ2-7, with D possibly TRBD1 on 6 matching bases. This CDR3 contains 14 residues. V was trimmed by 6 bases and J by 0 bases, leaving 12 bases between them. The germline gives CDR1 LNHNV, CDR2 YYDKDF (reference sequence). The CDR3 sequence is CATRSVGASYEQYF. DNA for the CDR3: TGTGCCACCAGGTCTGTGGGGGCCTCCTACGAGCAGTACTTC.

This chain joins TRBV5-4 and TRBJ2-5; D could derive from TRBD1 or TRBD2 (5 bases each). V was pared by 0 bases and J by 7 bases, with 19 bases between. CDR1 is SGHNT and CDR2 is YYREEE in the germline V gene (reference sequence). The CDR3 loop spans 16 amino acids. In DNA, the CDR3 is TGTGCCAGCAGCTTGGACGGGGCGGGCCGCGCCGGGACCCAGTACTTC. This encodes CASSLDGAGRAGTQYF.

The chain carries TRBV5-1 and TRBJ1-1, with D perhaps TRBD1 (5 bases). Germline CDR1 is SGHRS and CDR2 is YFSETQ. Between the trimmed V and J ends, which lost 0 bases and 0 bases, there was a span of 9 bases. The CDR3 consists of 15 residues. The CDR3 bases are TGCGCCAGCAGCTTGGTTGGGACTGTGAACACTGAAGCTTTCTTT. Encoded protein: CASSLVGTVNTEAFF.

The V and J genes are TRBV7-8 and TRBJ1-5; D remains unclear. The V end was cut by 1 base, the J end by 3 bases, with 13 bases between. In germline, CDR1 is SGHVS, CDR2 FQNEAQ. The CDR3 consists of 16 residues. The chain's CDR3 is CASSLGPVRTNQPQHF. CDR3 coding DNA: TGTGCCAGCAGCTTAGGGCCGGTTCGGACCAATCAGCCCCAGCATTTT.

V gene TRBV28 combines with J gene TRBJ2-7; TRBD1 matches at 7 bases. Germline loops: CDR1 MDHEN, CDR2 SYDVKM. V shed 3 bases and J 2 bases; nucleotides not matched to a gene: 4. The length of the CDR3 is 14 residues. The CDR3 nucleotides read TGTGCCAGCAGTTTGGGACAGAGCCCCTACGAGCAGTACTTC. Translation gives CASSLGQSPYEQYF.

The rearrangement uses TRBV5-1 and TRBJ2-5, with D possibly called TRBD1 or TRBD2 (7 bases each). The CDR3 loop spans 14 amino acids. The germline V gene has CDR1 SGHRS and CDR2 YFSETQ. V was pared by 3 bases and J by 5 bases, with 14 bases between. CDR3 coding DNA: TGCGCCAGCAGCTCGACGCAGGGGGGGGAGACCCAGTACTTC. Translating it yields CASSSTQGGETQYF.

This rearrangement joins TRBV2 to TRBJ1-3, with TRBD1 identical over 8 bases. Germline-derived CDR1 and CDR2 are SNHLY and FYNNEI. The CDR3 has 14 amino acids. The trim removed 6 bases at V and 2 bases at J, leaving 3 bases unmatched. The CDR3 is CASSVTGAGNTIYF. The CDR3 DNA reads as TGTGCCAGCAGCGTGACAGGGGCTGGAAACACCATATATTTT. Using reference TRBV2 and TRBJ1-3 for the parts outside the CDR3, the full variable domain is EPEVTQTPSHQVTQMGQEVILRCVPISNHLYFYWYRQILGQKVEFLVSFYNNEISEKSEIFDDQFSVERPDGSNFTLKIRSTKLEDSAMYFCASSVTGAGNTIYFGEGSWLTVV.

This sequence joins TRBV18 and TRBJ2-7; D remains ambiguous. Germline V gene sequence: CDR1 KGHSH, CDR2 LQKENI. The CDR3 has 12 residues. V dropped 3 bases and J dropped 4 bases, with 7 bases sitting between them. This CDR3 is CASSPADYEQYF. DNA of the CDR3: TGTGCCAGCTCACCGGCCGATTACGAGCAGTACTTC.

This chain joins TRBV30 and TRBJ2-7, with D unclear. V lost 0 bases and J 4 bases, leaving 16 bases between the germline ends. Germline-derived CDR1 and CDR2 are GTSNPN and SVGIG (reference sequence). CDR3 size: 15 residues. CDR3 sequence: CAWSVKSQSRYEQYF. The DNA of the CDR3 is TGTGCCTGGAGTGTTAAAAGTCAGTCCAGATACGAGCAGTACTTC.

This chain links TRBV2 with TRBJ1-1, with D unresolved. The CDR3 length is 14 residues. The V end was cut by 1 base, the J end by 8 bases, with 14 bases between. The germline V gene encodes CDR1 SNHLY and CDR2 FYNNEI. The chain's CDR3 is CASSEGRVGREAFF. The CDR3, as DNA: TGTGCCAGCAGTGAAGGGAGGGTAGGGAGAGAAGCTTTCTTT. Supplemented by reference TRBV2 and TRBJ1-1, the full variable domain reads EPEVTQTPSHQVTQMGQEVILRCVPISNHLYFYWYRQILGQKVEFLVSFYNNEISEKSEIFDDQFSVERPDGSNFTLKIRSTKLEDSAMYFCASSEGRVGREAFFGQGTRLTVV.

A few counts support this clone. The chain carries TRBV7-9 and TRBJ1-6; TRBD1 might be the D (6 bases). The CDR3 spans 14 residues. V was pared by 5 bases and J by 9 bases, with 14 bases between. CDR1 and CDR2 from the germline V gene are SEHNR and FQNEAQ (reference sequence). CDR3 coding DNA: TGTGCCAGCAGCCAAACAGGGTCCCCTTCACCCCTCCACTTT. This translates into CASSQTGSPSPLHF.

The V gene is TRBV6-5, the J gene TRBJ1-5; D is unresolved. Between the trimmed V and J ends, which lost 5 bases and 5 bases, there was a span of 13 bases. From germline, CDR1 is MNHEY and CDR2 SVGAGI. This CDR3 contains 14 residues. The CDR3 is CASSEFGSDQPQHF. CDR3 in DNA: TGTGCCAGCAGTGAATTCGGGTCGGATCAGCCCCAGCATTTT.

To note about this clone: The junction and the germline gene differ at one end; a read error may be behind it. V and J are TRBV27 and TRBJ1-4, with TRBD1 identical over 9 bases. CDR3 length: 22 amino acids. Germline CDR1 MNHEY, CDR2 SMNVEV (reference sequence). The CDR3: CASSLNRGPPTPNGATNEKLFF. The CDR3 region has the DNA TGTGCCAGCAGTTTAAACAGGGGGCCTCCTACCCCTAATGGGGCAACCAATGAAAAACTGTTTTTT.